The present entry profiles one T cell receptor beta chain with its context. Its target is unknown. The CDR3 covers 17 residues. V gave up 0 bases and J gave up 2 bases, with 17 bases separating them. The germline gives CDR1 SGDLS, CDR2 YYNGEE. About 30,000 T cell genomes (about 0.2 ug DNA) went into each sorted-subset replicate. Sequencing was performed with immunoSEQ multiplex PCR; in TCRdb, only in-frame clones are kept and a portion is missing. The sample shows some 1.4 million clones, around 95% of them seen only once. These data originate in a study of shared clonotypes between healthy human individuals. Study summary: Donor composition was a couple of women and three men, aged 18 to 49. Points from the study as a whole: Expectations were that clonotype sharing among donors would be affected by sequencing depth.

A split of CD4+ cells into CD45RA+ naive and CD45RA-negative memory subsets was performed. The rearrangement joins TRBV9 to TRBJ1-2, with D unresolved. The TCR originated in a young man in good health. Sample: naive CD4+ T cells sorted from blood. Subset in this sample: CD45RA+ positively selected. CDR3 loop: CASSVAVAPGPNYGYTF. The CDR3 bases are TGTGCCAGCAGCGTAGCCGTCGCCCCCGGGCCGAACTATGGCTACACCTTC.